These 17 T cell receptor beta chains were sequenced from one sample in a study of shared clonotypes between healthy human individuals. Sequencing used immunoSEQ multiplex PCR; TCRdb keeps in-frame clones, though not all of them. The sample shows under 2.5 million clones, roughly 92% of them seen only once. The sequencing sample was made of naive CD4+ T cells from PBMCs. Subset: CD45RA+ positively selected. Source of these receptors: a man aged 18 to 35 in good health. Some clones in this sample may be carry-over from other donors' samples.

The rearrangement joins TRBV5-1 to TRBJ2-7; D is unresolved. Germline CDR1 and CDR2: SGHRS and YFSETQ. V was cut by 1 base and J by 4 bases, with 9 bases left in between. The CDR3 spans 13 residues. Here the CDR3 DNA reads TGCGCCAGCAGCTTGTTCCTAGATTACGAGCAGTACTTC. It codes for CASSLFLDYEQYF.

The chain links TRBV29-1 to TRBJ1-2; no clear D gene. Germline V gene lookup returns CDR1 SQVTM and CDR2 ANQGSEA. V lost 0 bases, J lost 0 bases, and 8 bases lay in between. The CDR3 loop spans 14 amino acids. The CDR3 DNA sequence: TGCAGCGTTGAAGAATGGCAGACTAACTATGGCTACACCTTC. This gives the protein CSVEEWQTNYGYTF.

The chain links TRBV19 to TRBJ2-2; maybe TRBD1 (5 bases). Germline CDR1 reads LNHDA; CDR2 reads SQIVND (reference sequence). V was cut by 6 bases and J by 7 bases, with 15 bases left in between. The CDR3 is made up of 14 amino acids. CDR3 nucleotides: TGTGCCAGTAGATCCAGGGCTTTGCACGGGGAGCTGTTTTTT. Amino acid sequence: CASRSRALHGELFF.

For the CDR3, the DNA is TGTGCCAGCAGCCCCAGAGCGGGCCAGGGGACGCAGTATTTT. It encodes CASSPRAGQGTQYF. The J gene is TRBJ2-3, the V gene TRBV5-4; perhaps D is TRBD1 or TRBD2 (6 bases each). V was shortened by 4 bases and J by 9 bases, with 18 bases between the two germline ends. The V gene's germline CDR1 is SGHNT and CDR2 YYREEE (reference sequence). The CDR3 length is 14 residues.

The chain has TRBV6-5 and TRBJ1-2, with D uncertain. Trimming cost V 2 bases and J 8 bases, with 18 bases left between them. Germline V lookup: CDR1 MNHEY, CDR2 SVGAGI. The CDR3 loop spans 15 amino acids. In DNA, the CDR3 is TGTGCCAGCAGTTACCAGGCAGGAAACGACCTCGGCTACACCTTC. This translates into CASSYQAGNDLGYTF.

The chain links TRBV25-1 to TRBJ1-2; TRBD1 might be the D (5 bases). Germline CDR1 MGHDK, CDR2 SYGVNS. Trimming removed 5 bases at V and 5 bases at J, with 9 bases between. This CDR3 region has 12 residues. The CDR3 sequence is CASSWGEYGYTF. In DNA form, the CDR3 reads TGTGCCAGCAGTTGGGGGGAATATGGCTACACCTTC.

V usage is TRBV9 and J usage is TRBJ2-5; D is ambiguous. Germline assignment: CDR1 SGDLS and CDR2 YYNGEE. This CDR3 region has 14 residues. The ends were cut back, 4 bases at V and 1 base at J, with 11 bases in the middle. The CDR3 sequence is CASSSTSFQETQYF. CDR3 nucleotides: TGTGCCAGCAGCTCCACCTCCTTCCAAGAGACCCAGTACTTC.

The gene calls are TRBV5-1 and TRBJ2-7; the D gene is possibly TRBD1 (5 bases). V was clipped by 5 bases and J by 5 bases, with 14 bases between them. Per germline, CDR1 SGHRS and CDR2 YFSETQ. The CDR3 runs 13 residues. The CDR3 is CASSSQGPDEQYF. For the CDR3, the DNA is TGCGCCAGCAGTTCCCAGGGCCCCGACGAGCAGTACTTC. The variable domain in full, completed from reference TRBV5-1 and TRBJ2-7, reads KAGVTQTPRYLIKTRGQQVTLSCSPISGHRSVSWYQQTPGQGLQFLFEYFSETQRNKGNFPGRFSGRQFSNSRSEMNVSTLELGDSALYLCASSSQGPDEQYFGPGTRLTVT.

This clone has just a few counts. The DNA for the CDR3 is TGTGCCAGCAGCTTAAGCCCCACTGAAGCTTTCTTT. Encoded protein: CASSLSPTEAFF. This chain links TRBV7-3 with TRBJ1-1; the D is unclear. V was trimmed by 1 base and J by 4 bases, leaving 4 bases between them. This CDR3 is 12 amino acids long. Germline V gene data show CDR1 as SGHTA and CDR2 as FQGTGA.

This clone was observed a few times. The chain combines TRBV30 with TRBJ1-1, with D possibly TRBD1 on 5 matching bases. V shed 4 bases and J shed 2 bases, with 17 bases lying between them. The germline CDR1 and CDR2 sequences are GTSNPN and SVGIG (reference sequence). The CDR3 runs 15 residues. CDR3 bases: TGTGCCTGGAATCTAAGGGGCTTCGGAAACACTGAAGCTTTCTTT. Translated, it gives CAWNLRGFGNTEAFF.

The V call is TRBV2, the J call TRBJ2-3; 12 bases line up with TRBD2. The CDR3 runs to 16 residues. Trimming removed 5 bases from V and 0 bases from J; junction bases left unmatched: 3. CDR1 is SNHLY, CDR2 FYNNEI, per germline. CDR3 loop: CASSLGLAGSTDTQYF. The CDR3 region has the DNA TGTGCCAGCAGTTTAGGACTAGCGGGAAGCACAGATACGCAGTATTTT.

The chain uses TRBV7-2 and TRBJ2-3; tentative D call: TRBD2 (6 bases). CDR1 is SGHTA and CDR2 is FQGNSA in the germline V gene. The CDR3 length is 16 residues. The V gene lost 5 bases and the J gene lost 0 bases, with 15 bases spanning the gap. For the CDR3, the DNA is TGTGCCAGCAGCACCATGGGCGGGGAAAGCACAGATACGCAGTATTTT. The encoded protein is CASSTMGGESTDTQYF.

The gene calls are TRBV15 and TRBJ2-1; D unclear. V was trimmed by 1 base and J by 0 bases, leaving 7 bases between them. CDR1 is LNHNV and CDR2 is YYDKDF in the germline V gene (reference sequence). This CDR3 region has 15 residues. CDR3 loop: CATSRGVNSYNEQFF. DNA for the CDR3: TGTGCCACCAGCAGAGGCGTGAACTCCTACAATGAGCAGTTCTTC.

V usage is TRBV27 and J usage is TRBJ2-2; D is perhaps TRBD2 (6 bases). This CDR3 is built from 14 residues. V was pared by 8 bases and J by 6 bases, with 16 bases between. In germline, CDR1 is MNHEY, CDR2 SMNVEV (reference sequence). CDR3 sequence reads: CASGLGGWSGELFF. The CDR3 nucleotides are TGTGCCAGCGGGCTGGGGGGTTGGTCCGGGGAGCTGTTTTTT.

The chain has TRBV10-2 and TRBJ2-1; D uncertain. CDR1 and CDR2 (germline): WSHSY, SAAADI. The CDR3 is 13 amino acids. V dropped 6 bases and J dropped 9 bases, with 15 bases sitting between them. CDR3 sequence reads: CASRTTTVGEQFF. Written as DNA, the CDR3 is TGCGCCAGCAGGACCACAACCGTCGGTGAGCAGTTCTTC.

This chain joins TRBV2 and TRBJ2-5, with 10 positions matching TRBD2. V gave up 1 base and J gave up 7 bases; unmatched junction bases: 6. The germline CDR1 and CDR2 sequences are SNHLY and FYNNEI. This CDR3 region has 15 residues. The chain's CDR3 is CASSEEREGMGTQYF. The CDR3 DNA sequence: TGTGCCAGCAGTGAAGAGCGGGAGGGCATGGGGACCCAGTACTTC.

The chain links TRBV19 to TRBJ1-5; TRBD1 might be the D (6 bases). The V end was cut by 5 bases, the J end by 2 bases, with 13 bases between. Germline CDR1 LNHDA, CDR2 SQIVND (reference sequence). This CDR3 has 15 amino acids. The DNA for the CDR3 is TGTGCCAGTAGTCCAAATCCAGGGGGCAATCAGCCCCAGCATTTT. Protein: CASSPNPGGNQPQHF.